This T cell receptor beta chain was sequenced in a study of T-cell reconstitution after alpha-beta-depleted transplantation in children. Whole-study findings and limits: At one year after transplant, newly produced T cells mostly accounted for T-cell counts and diversity. Surviving recipient T cells and thymic progenitors underlay high day-60 TCRbeta diversity in some patients. Reported findings indicate that, about two months after transplant, alpha-beta T cells came from several hundred expanded clones, which were derived from non-depleted graft cells.

TCRbeta library preparation incorporated unique molecular identifiers. TCRdb ran MiXCR on the PCR reads and lists one entry per CDR3 protein. The sample includes about 600,000 distinct CDR3 sequences, over 10% of them seen just once. This clonotype was seen a handful of times. Antigen: not known. Trimming removed 6 bases at V and 2 bases at J, with 13 bases between. Germline lookup yields CDR1 SGHRS and CDR2 YFSETQ. This CDR3 has 14 residues. The chain is built from TRBV5-1 and TRBJ2-3; a possible D gene is TRBD2 (6 bases). The specimen was PBMCs, mostly from graft donor cells, collected 360 days after TCRalphabeta/CD19-depleted stem cell transplant. This clonotype was obtained from a male patient younger than 18 who had a stem cell transplant for acute myeloid leukemia, so the T cells may come from the graft donor. CDR3 protein: CASTLGLHTDTQYF. The CDR3 nucleotides are TGCGCCAGCACCCTGGGACTTCACACAGATACGCAGTATTTT.